This T cell receptor beta chain was sequenced during a study of T cell responses to AZD1222 COVID-19 vaccine. The germline CDR1 and CDR2 sequences are MNHEY and SVGAGI. V shed 6 bases and J 5 bases; nucleotides not matched to a gene: 5. CDR3 size: 13 residues. Notes on this clone: The antigen is not known.

Repertoires were generated with immunoSEQ multiplex PCR, while TCRdb's copy carries only in-frame clones and drops some. Altogether about 130,000 clones are present, approximately 94% being singletons, with the ten largest covering over 6.5%. General study findings and limits: At study baseline, merely more than 5 AZD1222 recipients were seropositive. Spike-specific TCRs gained breadth and depth after people received two AZD1222 doses.

The sequence came from an adult in good health. Here the sequenced sample was peripheral blood, taken on day 0 of AZD1222 vaccination. V gene TRBV6-5 combines with J gene TRBJ1-1; 8 nucleotides agree with TRBD1. The CDR3 DNA reads as TGTGCCAGCAGATGGGACAGGAGAACTGAAGCTTTCTTT. Its translation is CASRWDRRTEAFF.